The present entry profiles one T cell receptor beta chain with its context. The record originates from a study of post-analysis software for immune sequencing data. Sequencing libraries made from TCR beta cDNA carried unique molecular identifiers. Each CDR3 protein is one row after TCRdb ran MiXCR on the PCR reads. This table holds about 820,000 distinct CDR3 sequences, about 57% found once. The sequenced sample consisted of blood. The receptor's source is a girl under 18 with multiple sclerosis.

The DNA of the CDR3 is TGTGCCAGCAGCACCGGGGGGACCGACTCTGATGAGCAGTTCTTC. It encodes CASSTGGTDSDEQFF. The chain uses TRBV3-1 and TRBJ2-1; 7 bases line up with TRBD2. The junction had 12 bases not matched to a gene; V was cut back by 5 bases and J by 8 bases. The CDR3 consists of 15 residues. Germline CDR1 and CDR2: LGHDT and YNNKEL (reference sequence).